Below, 29 T cell receptor beta chains from the same sample are listed, as sequenced in a study of Ad26.COV2.S vaccination and SARS-CoV-2 variants. The sample's treatment: over 15 received Ad26.COV2.S at low or high dose, single or two shots; about 5 received placebo; per-sample allocation not given. At day 63 after the first vaccine or placebo injection, samples were drawn. The assay was immunoSEQ multiplex PCR, and TCRdb's table has in-frame clones only and misses some. This sample carries roughly 500,000 clones, around nine tenths of them seen once, and the ten largest clones take around 13%. The sample consisted of peripheral blood, taken in a trial of Ad26.COV2.S vaccine versus placebo. The source of these receptors is a person between 18 and 65 years old who received the Ad26.COV2.S COVID-19 vaccine or a placebo.

This chain uses TRBV5-5 with TRBJ2-7; D perhaps matches TRBD2 (5 bases). Germline V CDR1 and CDR2: SGHKS, YYEKEE (reference sequence). V was shortened by 0 bases and J by 0 bases, with 10 bases between the two germline ends. The CDR3 runs to 15 residues. The CDR3 coding sequence is TGTGCCAGCAGCTTGGCCCCCGGGGACTCCTACGAGCAGTACTTC. Its protein is CASSLAPGDSYEQYF.

The chain is built from TRBV5-4 and TRBJ1-3; 7 bases fit TRBD1. Germline-derived CDR1 and CDR2 are SGHNT and YYREEE (reference sequence). V shed 2 bases and J 2 bases; nucleotides not matched to a gene: 4. The CDR3 totals 15 residues. Written as DNA, the CDR3 is TGTGCCAGCAGCTTACCAGGGGGAACTGGAAACACCATATATTTT. It encodes CASSLPGGTGNTIYF. Full variable domain (outside the CDR3, taken from reference TRBV5-4 and TRBJ1-3): ETGVTQSPTHLIKTRGQQVTLRCSSQSGHNTVSWYQQALGQGPQFIFQYYREEENGRGNFPPRFSGLQFPNYSSELNVNALELDDSALYLCASSLPGGTGNTIYFGEGSWLTVV.

The chain joins TRBV7-3 to TRBJ2-3, with D unclear. The CDR3 is 13 residues long. The V end was cut by 5 bases, the J end by 2 bases, with 8 bases between. Germline CDR1 is SGHTA and CDR2 is FQGTGA. CDR3 protein: CASSLYYTDTQYF. CDR3 in DNA: TGTGCCAGCAGCCTATACTACACAGATACGCAGTATTTT.

The chain has TRBV7-6 and TRBJ2-7; 7 bases match TRBD2. This CDR3 is built from 17 residues. V lost 5 bases and J lost 2; bases outside the gene matches: 15. Germline V gives CDR1 SGHVS, CDR2 FNYEAQ. CDR3 sequence: CASSPGGGTGRPYEQYF. The CDR3 DNA is TGTGCCAGCAGCCCGGGGGGTGGGACGGGCCGCCCCTACGAGCAGTACTTC.

The rearrangement uses TRBV6-1 and TRBJ1-6; 10 bases are shared with TRBD1. The CDR3 loop spans 14 amino acids. Germline CDR1 reads MNHNS; CDR2 reads SASEGT. Trimming at V came to 2 bases and at J to 9 bases, leaving 1 base not matched to a gene. CDR3 loop: CASSERTGGSPLHF. The CDR3 DNA reads as TGTGCCAGCAGTGAACGGACAGGGGGTTCACCCCTCCACTTT.

This clone was recorded once. This chain joins TRBV19 and TRBJ2-2; D not resolved. The CDR3 sequence is 14 residues long. V was shortened by 1 base and J by 4 bases, with 7 bases between the two germline ends. CDR1 is LNHDA, CDR2 SQIVND, per germline (reference sequence). The CDR3 bases are TGTGCCAGTAGTATAGGGACGGTCACCGGGGAGCTGTTTTTT. It is translated as CASSIGTVTGELFF.

This clone is a singleton in its sample. The chain links TRBV19 to TRBJ1-2; no firm D call. The CDR3 totals 13 residues. Germline CDR1 LNHDA, CDR2 SQIVND (reference sequence). V was trimmed by 5 bases and J by 1 base, leaving 8 bases between them. The CDR3 is CASSLRNNYGYTF. CDR3 DNA: TGTGCCAGTAGTCTCAGGAATAACTATGGCTACACCTTC.

The chain couples TRBV28 to TRBJ1-2; D is unresolved. Trimming took off 11 bases at V and 4 bases at J, with 11 bases between the two ends. The germline V gene encodes CDR1 MDHEN and CDR2 SYDVKM. The CDR3 is 11 residues long. CDR3 loop: CACDGIYGYTF. CDR3 nucleotides: TGTGCCTGCGACGGCATCTATGGCTACACCTTC.

The rearrangement uses TRBV5-4 and TRBJ2-2; D is uncertain. From germline, CDR1 is SGHNT and CDR2 YYREEE (reference sequence). The CDR3 runs 13 residues. Trimming left V 4 bases short and J 7 bases short, with 11 bases between. As DNA, the CDR3 is TGTGCCAGCAGCCCTGTGATGGGCGGGGAGCTGTTTTTT. It yields the protein CASSPVMGGELFF.

The chain couples TRBV28 to TRBJ2-3; no clear D. Germline V gene lookup returns CDR1 MDHEN and CDR2 SYDVKM. There are 15 residues in the CDR3. The V end lost 2 bases, the J end lost 2 bases, and 11 bases lay between the germline ends. The DNA for the CDR3 is TGTGCCAGCAGTTTAGGTGGGAAAATCACAGATACGCAGTATTTT. Its translation: CASSLGGKITDTQYF.

A single count supports this clone. This CDR3 is CASSPDRGFEKLFF. The CDR3, as DNA: TGTGCCAGCTCACCAGACAGGGGCTTTGAAAAACTGTTTTTT. This rearrangement joins TRBV18 to TRBJ1-4; 8 nucleotides match TRBD1. CDR1 is KGHSH, CDR2 LQKENI, per germline. The CDR3 totals 14 residues. V trimming: 2 bases; J trimming: 7 bases; junction bases outside the gene matches: 3.

The rearrangement joins TRBV27 to TRBJ2-7; the D is unclear. This CDR3 is 14 amino acids long. V dropped 7 bases and J dropped 2 bases, with 15 bases sitting between them. Germline-derived CDR1 and CDR2 are MNHEY and SMNVEV (reference sequence). CDR3 in amino acids: CASTQRVYPYEQYF. CDR3 nucleotides: TGTGCCAGCACTCAAAGGGTCTACCCCTACGAGCAGTACTTC.

This chain links TRBV3-1 (or the pseudogene TRBV3-2) with TRBJ1-1; no definite D call. CDR1 LGHDT and CDR2 YNNKEL come from the germline V gene (reference sequence). The CDR3 length is 13 residues. The ends were cut back, 0 bases at V and 5 bases at J, with 7 bases in the middle. CDR3 coding DNA: TGTGCCAGCAGCCAAGATTGGGCGACTGAAGCTTTCTTT. Translated, it gives CASSQDWATEAFF.

The chain recombines TRBV19 with TRBJ2-7; possible D gene TRBD1, 6 bases. The CDR3 runs to 15 residues. V was shortened by 5 bases and J by 1 base, with 15 bases between the two germline ends. Germline assignment: CDR1 LNHDA and CDR2 SQIVND (reference sequence). CDR3 coding DNA: TGTGCCAGTAGTCCCGGGCAGGGGCCTTCCTACGAGCAGTACTTC. This gives the protein CASSPGQGPSYEQYF.

This clone was observed once. The chain recombines TRBV2 with TRBJ1-3, with TRBD1 matching 8 bases. There are 15 residues in the CDR3. From germline, CDR1 is SNHLY and CDR2 FYNNEI. V was clipped by 7 bases and J by 4 bases; unmatched bases: 9. In DNA, the CDR3 is TGTGCCAGCATGACTACCGACAGGGGCGGAAACACCATATATTTT. Translating gives CASMTTDRGGNTIYF. The full variable domain, with the rest looked up from reference TRBV2 and TRBJ1-3, is EPEVTQTPSHQVTQMGQEVILRCVPISNHLYFYWYRQILGQKVEFLVSFYNNEISEKSEIFDDQFSVERPDGSNFTLKIRSTKLEDSAMYFCASMTTDRGGNTIYFGEGSWLTVV.

The chain is built from TRBV24-1 and TRBJ2-2; D is possibly TRBD1 (5 bases). CDR1 is KGHDR, CDR2 SFDVKD, per germline. The ends were cut back, 4 bases at V and 1 base at J, with 12 bases in the middle. The CDR3 loop spans 16 amino acids. The CDR3 bases are TGTGCCACCAGTGACCCTGCACAGGAGAACACCGGGGAGCTGTTTTTT. Amino acids: CATSDPAQENTGELFF.

V usage is TRBV3-1 (or the pseudogene TRBV3-2) and J usage is TRBJ2-1; no definite D call. From germline, CDR1 is LGHDT and CDR2 YNNKEL (reference sequence). Trimming took 3 bases from V and 9 from J, leaving 9 bases between them. CDR3 size: 12 residues. The CDR3 is CASSHHWPEQFF. CDR3 in DNA: TGTGCCAGCAGCCATCATTGGCCTGAGCAGTTCTTC.

A remark on this clone: The sample carries other DNA sequences with the same CDR3. V is TRBV12-3 or TRBV12-4 and J is TRBJ1-1; D perhaps matches TRBD1 (5 bases). Trimming took 6 bases from V and 0 from J, leaving 8 bases between them. CDR3 length: 13 residues. The CDR3 is CASSPTVNTEAFF. The CDR3 coding sequence is TGTGCCAGCAGCCCGACAGTGAACACTGAAGCTTTCTTT.

V is TRBV19 and J is TRBJ1-5; D is unresolved. The CDR3 is 16 residues long. The V gene's germline CDR1 is LNHDA and CDR2 SQIVND (reference sequence). The germline V and J ends were trimmed by 5 bases and 4 bases, with 18 bases remaining between them. The CDR3 spells CASSSDQFLTNQPQHF. As DNA, the CDR3 is TGTGCCAGTAGTTCTGACCAGTTTCTAACTAATCAGCCCCAGCATTTT.

The chain recombines TRBV5-1 with TRBJ2-3; D is possibly TRBD2 (6 bases). Trimming took off 0 bases at V and 1 base at J, with 9 bases between the two ends. Looked up from germline, CDR1 is SGHRS and CDR2 is YFSETQ. The CDR3 is 15 amino acids. The chain's CDR3 is CASSLGGLRTDTQYF. Here the CDR3 DNA reads TGCGCCAGCAGCTTGGGGGGACTCCGCACAGATACGCAGTATTTT. The variable domain in full, with the rest retrieved from reference TRBV5-1 and TRBJ2-3, is KAGVTQTPRYLIKTRGQQVTLSCSPISGHRSVSWYQQTPGQGLQFLFEYFSETQRNKGNFPGRFSGRQFSNSRSEMNVSTLELGDSALYLCASSLGGLRTDTQYFGPGTRLTVL.

The genes are TRBV10-3 and TRBJ1-3, with 7 bases aligning to TRBD1. Per the germline V gene, CDR1 is ENHRY and CDR2 is SYGVKD. The CDR3 length is 14 residues. The junction had 8 bases not matched to a gene; V was cut back by 10 bases and J by 2 bases. The CDR3 DNA is TGTGCCAGCACCGGGACAGTGACTGGAAACACCATATATTTT. This gives the protein CASTGTVTGNTIYF.

This clone was seen a handful of times. The J gene is TRBJ1-3, the V gene TRBV30; D is unresolved. The CDR3 loop spans 12 amino acids. The V gene's germline CDR1 is GTSNPN and CDR2 SVGIG (reference sequence). Trimming left V 0 bases short and J 5 bases short, with 5 bases between. For the CDR3, the DNA is TGTGCCTGGAGTGTTTCCCGAAACACCATATATTTT. This encodes CAWSVSRNTIYF.

The V and J genes are TRBV7-9 and TRBJ1-6, with TRBD1 identical over 7 bases. The germline V gene has CDR1 SEHNR and CDR2 FQNEAQ (reference sequence). CDR3 length equals 16 residues. V was pared by 6 bases and J by 2 bases, with 7 bases of the junction left unmatched. CDR3 DNA: TGTGCCAGCAGTTTGGCAGGGGGTACCTATAATTCACCCCTCCACTTT. This codes for CASSLAGGTYNSPLHF.

This chain uses TRBV3-1 (or the pseudogene TRBV3-2) with TRBJ1-5; D is possibly TRBD1 (6 bases). The germline V and J ends were trimmed by 4 bases and 3 bases, with 10 bases remaining between them. This CDR3 contains 14 residues. Germline CDR1 is LGHDT and CDR2 is YNNKEL (reference sequence). CDR3 DNA sequence: TGTGCCAGCAGCCTAGGACAGTTCAATCAGCCCCAGCATTTT. It specifies CASSLGQFNQPQHF.

The rearrangement joins TRBV24-1 to TRBJ2-2, with 12 bases identical to TRBD1. CDR3 length: 18 amino acids. V was pared by 5 bases and J by 6 bases, with 12 bases of the junction left unmatched. Germline CDR1 is KGHDR and CDR2 is SFDVKD. In DNA, the CDR3 is TGTGCCACCAGTGCCCCCCCGGGACAGGGGGCCTTGGCCGGGGAGCTGTTTTTT. Translation gives CATSAPPGQGALAGELFF.

The chain employs TRBV9 and TRBJ2-7; TRBD1 matches 8 bases. Trimming took 0 bases from V and 3 from J; bases not matched to a gene: 5. The CDR3 has 15 amino acids. Per the germline V gene, CDR1 is SGDLS and CDR2 is YYNGEE. The CDR3 DNA reads TGTGCCAGCAGCGTAGGGACAGGGATTTTCTACGAGCAGTACTTC. Residues: CASSVGTGIFYEQYF. Full variable domain (rest looked up from reference TRBV9 and TRBJ2-7): DSGVTQTPKHLITATGQRVTLRCSPRSGDLSVYWYQQSLDQGLQFLIQYYNGEERAKGNILERFSAQQFPDLHSELNLSSLELGDSALYFCASSVGTGIFYEQYFGPGTRLTVT.

In DNA, the CDR3 is TGTGCCAGCAGTGCGAGACAGGGAGGGGGCACAGATACGCAGTATTTT. Its translation is CASSARQGGGTDTQYF. The chain has TRBV2 and TRBJ2-3; D tentatively reads TRBD1 or TRBD2 (7 bases each). The V and J ends lost 4 bases and 1 base respectively, with 15 bases between them. The CDR3 is made up of 16 amino acids. Germline CDR1 reads SNHLY; CDR2 reads FYNNEI.

The J gene is TRBJ2-7, the V gene TRBV21-1; TRBD1 is the table's D call and was not checked against the DNA. TRBV21-1 is listed as a pseudogene. The CDR3 consists of 16 residues. The CDR3 bases are TGTGCCAGCAGCCGTACGAGTCGTCAGGTTTTGTCCGAGCAGTACTTC. Protein: CASSRTSRQVLSEQYF.

This clone has more than one count but fewer than ten. This chain links TRBV24-1 with TRBJ1-2; possibly TRBD1 for D (6 bases). There are 16 residues in the CDR3. Germline V gives CDR1 KGHDR, CDR2 SFDVKD. Trimming shortened V by 4 bases and J by 7 bases, and 21 bases separated the two germline ends. The CDR3: CATSDRTTNRVGGYTF. In DNA, the CDR3 is TGTGCCACCAGTGACCGAACCACCAACAGGGTAGGTGGCTACACCTTC.